What follows describes a single T cell receptor beta chain. The entry originates in a study of cytomegalovirus exposure and HLA in healthy donors. The CDR3 length is 14 residues. The V gene's germline CDR1 is SGHRS and CDR2 YFSETQ. The PCR used 60 Vbeta and 13 Jbeta primers. Generated by immunoSEQ multiplex PCR, the TCRdb table keeps only in-frame clones and is missing some. The sample holds 95,000 to 130,000 clones, 50% to 70% seen once. The TCR comes from a woman aged 40 to 49 in good health and CMV-seropositive. V gene TRBV5-1 combines with J gene TRBJ2-5; a weak D match, TRBD1 (6 bases). The J call is uncertain, as TRBJ2-7 better fits the DNA end. The material sequenced was PBMCs. The DNA for the CDR3 is TGCGCCAGCAGCGCCGCGGACAGAGACTACGAGCAGTACTTC. Translating it yields CASSAADRDYEQYF.